This TCR beta chain derives from a study of PD-1 blockade in classical Hodgkin lymphoma. V trimming: 2 bases; J trimming: 1 base; junction bases outside the gene matches: 2. Germline-derived CDR1 and CDR2 are LGHNA and YNFKEQ. The CDR3 spans 15 residues. Only in-frame clones appear in the TCRdb table, and some are missing; sequencing was by immunoSEQ multiplex PCR. This sample has roughly 31,000 clones, with approximately 85% found just once. All trial patients relapsed after autologous stem cell transplantation. Thawed PBMCs were the source of CD4+ T cells, purified by magnetic negative selection. This TCR was sampled from a human donor with classical Hodgkin lymphoma. J is TRBJ2-3 and V is TRBV4-2, with 8 bases matching TRBD1. The sample here was CD4+ T cells from blood, taken at baseline. The CDR3 coding sequence is TGTGCCAGCAGCCAACTGACAGGGGGCACAGATACGCAGTATTTT. This codes for CASSQLTGGTDTQYF.